This T cell receptor beta chain was obtained from a study of T-cell reconstitution after alpha-beta-depleted transplantation in children. As it was prepared, the TCRbeta library received unique molecular identifiers. TCRdb re-analysed the PCR reads in MiXCR, keeping a single row per CDR3 protein. The table lists 480,000 or so distinct CDR3 sequences, under 12% of them singletons. Study-wide points: The authors attributed T-cell counts and diversity one year after transplant mostly to newly produced T cells. TCRbeta diversity was high at day 60 in some patients (a result of surviving recipient T cells and thymic progenitors). The study reportedly traced alpha-beta T cells about two months after transplant to several hundred expanded graft clones.

This clonotype was detected many times. Its antigen is unidentified. The V end lost 3 bases, the J end lost 5 bases, and 12 bases lay between the germline ends. This CDR3 contains 14 residues. CDR1 and CDR2 from the germline V gene are KGHDR and SFDVKD. The V and J genes are TRBV24-1 and TRBJ2-5; weak D call: TRBD1 (5 bases). The sample was PBMCs, taken before TCRalphabeta/CD19-depleted stem cell transplant. This receptor was identified in a child aged 2 to 10 with inherited bone marrow failure, due to receive a stem cell transplant. The CDR3 here is CATSDTTAGETQYF. The CDR3 nucleotides read TGTGCCACCAGTGATACGACAGCAGGGGAGACCCAGTACTTC.